This passage covers 5 T cell receptor beta chains from one sample sequenced in a study of T-cell reconstitution after alpha-beta-depleted transplantation in children. Unique molecular identifiers were incorporated when the TCRbeta library was constructed. Each CDR3 protein is one row after TCRdb ran MiXCR on the PCR reads. This sample has about 600,000 distinct CDR3 sequences, with 20% to 25% found just once. Sequencing was performed on PBMCs, mostly from graft donor cells, taken 360 days after TCRalphabeta/CD19-depleted stem cell transplant. The source of these receptors is a boy younger than two who had a stem cell transplant for acute myeloid leukemia, so the T cells may come from the graft donor.

This clonotype was seen at least ten times. The chain carries TRBV5-1 and TRBJ1-4; 7 nucleotides line up with TRBD1. This CDR3 has 14 amino acids. The V gene end was trimmed by 0 bases and the J gene end by 7 bases; junction bases not matched to a gene: 3. Germline lookup yields CDR1 SGHRS and CDR2 YFSETQ. The CDR3 is CASSLEAGGEKLFF. In DNA, the CDR3 is TGCGCCAGCAGCTTGGAGGCAGGGGGTGAAAAACTGTTTTTT. Drawing the rest from reference TRBV5-1 and TRBJ1-4, the complete variable domain is KAGVTQTPRYLIKTRGQQVTLSCSPISGHRSVSWYQQTPGQGLQFLFEYFSETQRNKGNFPGRFSGRQFSNSRSEMNVSTLELGDSALYLCASSLEAGGEKLFFGSGTQLSVL.

The sample holds one count of this clonotype. The rearrangement links TRBV7-2 to TRBJ2-5; D is perhaps TRBD2 (6 bases). Trimming took 5 bases from V and 4 from J, leaving 20 bases between them. Germline lookup yields CDR1 SGHTA and CDR2 FQGNSA. This CDR3 is 16 amino acids long. CDR3 bases: TGTGCCAGCAGCGACCCGGGGGAGACTATGACAGAGACCCAGTACTTC. Amino acids: CASSDPGETMTETQYF.

The gene calls are TRBV12-3 or TRBV12-4 and TRBJ2-1; TRBD2 is a possible D gene (6 bases). The CDR3 runs to 16 residues. Trimming pared 2 bases from V and 7 bases from J, leaving 18 bases between. The CDR3 loop reads CASSLPSVGTGNEQFF. The DNA for the CDR3 is TGTGCCAGCAGTTTACCTAGCGTGGGTACTGGGAATGAGCAGTTCTTC.

The V gene is TRBV7-2, the J gene TRBJ1-1, with TRBD1 as a possible D gene (5 bases). CDR1 SGHTA and CDR2 FQGNSA come from the germline V gene. Between the trimmed V and J ends, which lost 1 base and 1 base, there was a span of 10 bases. The CDR3 runs 15 residues. The DNA of the CDR3 is TGTGCCAGCAGCTTAGGTCCAGGGCCGAACACTGAAGCTTTCTTT. It yields the protein CASSLGPGPNTEAFF.

In its sample, this clonotype was seen a few times. The chain recombines TRBV7-2 with TRBJ2-1; TRBD2 might be the D (5 bases). There are 12 residues in the CDR3. CDR1 SGHTA and CDR2 FQGNSA come from the germline V gene. CDR3 sequence reads: CGVRVPYNEQFF. The CDR3 coding sequence is TGTGGAGTGAGGGTTCCTTACAATGAGCAGTTCTTC. The complete variable domain, with remaining parts taken from reference TRBV7-2 and TRBJ2-1, reads GAGVSQSPSNKVTEKGKDVELRCDPISGHTALYWYRQSLGQGLEFLIYFQGNSAPDKSGLPSDRFSAERTGGSVSTLTIQRTQQEDSAVYLCGVRVPYNEQFFGPGTRLTVL.